Shown below are 26 T cell receptor beta chains from a single sample sequenced in a study of blood T cell repertoires in COVID-19. Assay used: immunoSEQ multiplex PCR; TCRdb lists only in-frame clones, some missing. This sample has 100,000 to 110,000 clones, with over 75% found just once. Material for sequencing was peripheral blood. The source of these receptors is a human donor in a cohort sampled during active COVID-19.

The rearrangement joins TRBV27 to TRBJ1-4, with 9 bases lining up with TRBD1. CDR1 is MNHEY, CDR2 SMNVEV, per germline (reference sequence). The CDR3 has 14 amino acids. The trim removed 8 bases at V and 3 bases at J, leaving 4 bases unmatched. The chain's CDR3 is CASGTGRPNEKLFF. CDR3 DNA sequence: TGTGCCAGCGGGACAGGGAGGCCTAATGAAAAACTGTTTTTT.

The chain links TRBV7-2 to TRBJ2-1, with 7 bases that match TRBD1. V was pared by 0 bases and J by 4 bases, with 9 bases of the junction left unmatched. Per the germline V gene, CDR1 is SGHTA and CDR2 is FQGNSA. There are 17 residues in the CDR3. The CDR3 loop is CASSLALRGLGYNEQFF. CDR3 sequence (DNA): TGTGCCAGCAGCTTAGCTTTGAGGGGGCTGGGGTACAATGAGCAGTTCTTC.

V is TRBV19 and J is TRBJ2-6, with TRBD1 identical over 9 bases. The J segment lost 1 base and the V segment lost 3 bases, leaving 4 bases of the junction unmatched. The CDR3 is made up of 17 amino acids. Germline CDR1 reads LNHDA; CDR2 reads SQIVND (reference sequence). The CDR3 DNA reads TGTGCCAGTAGTATGGGGGACAGGGTATCTGGGGCCAACGTCCTGACTTTC. This gives the protein CASSMGDRVSGANVLTF.

The rearrangement links TRBV4-3 to TRBJ1-6, with 7 bases identical to TRBD1. V dropped 4 bases and J dropped 6; count of bases not matched to a gene: 6. Germline assignment: CDR1 LGHNA and CDR2 YSLEER. The length of the CDR3 is 15 residues. The chain's CDR3 is CASSRNYRGNSPLHF. CDR3 coding DNA: TGCGCCAGCAGCCGAAATTACAGGGGTAATTCACCCCTCCACTTT.

The rearrangement links TRBV18 to TRBJ1-5; 10 bases match TRBD1. V was clipped by 3 bases and J by 6 bases; unmatched bases: 5. Looked up from germline, CDR1 is KGHSH and CDR2 is LQKENI. The CDR3 is 15 amino acids. The CDR3 sequence is CASSPPGTGVQPQHF. The DNA for the CDR3 is TGTGCCAGCTCACCCCCCGGGACAGGGGTTCAGCCCCAGCATTTT.

V and J are TRBV27 and TRBJ2-7; 12 nucleotides match TRBD2. The ends lost 4 bases at V and 4 bases at J; junction bases unmatched: 5. In germline, CDR1 is MNHEY, CDR2 SMNVEV (reference sequence). The CDR3 sequence is 15 residues long. The DNA for the CDR3 is TGTGCCAGCAGTTCCGGGACTAGCGGGTCTTACGAGCAGTACTTC. Amino acids: CASSSGTSGSYEQYF.

The gene calls are TRBV19 and TRBJ2-7; D perhaps matches TRBD1 (6 bases). V was clipped by 4 bases and J by 7 bases, with 11 bases between them. This CDR3 is 12 amino acids long. Per the germline V gene, CDR1 is LNHDA and CDR2 is SQIVND (reference sequence). CDR3 coding DNA: TGTGCCAGTAGTAACAGGGTCGGAGAGCAGTACTTC. Its protein is CASSNRVGEQYF.

The chain links TRBV5-1 to TRBJ1-4; D might be TRBD1 (6 bases). The CDR3 contains 14 residues. Germline-derived CDR1 and CDR2 are SGHRS and YFSETQ. V lost 4 bases, J lost 3 bases, and 10 bases lay in between. Here the CDR3 reads CASSTKGANEKLFF. The CDR3, as DNA: TGCGCCAGCAGCACCAAGGGGGCTAATGAAAAACTGTTTTTT. The full variable domain, with the rest looked up from reference TRBV5-1 and TRBJ1-4, is KAGVTQTPRYLIKTRGQQVTLSCSPISGHRSVSWYQQTPGQGLQFLFEYFSETQRNKGNFPGRFSGRQFSNSRSEMNVSTLELGDSALYLCASSTKGANEKLFFGSGTQLSVL.

J is TRBJ2-7 and V is TRBV5-1; 12 bases line up with TRBD2. CDR1 SGHRS and CDR2 YFSETQ come from the germline V gene. V lost 2 bases and J lost 2; bases outside the gene matches: 2. The CDR3 contains 15 residues. The CDR3 DNA reads TGCGCCAGCAGCTTTCGGACTAGCGGGACCTACGAGCAGTACTTC. The encoded protein is CASSFRTSGTYEQYF.

The V gene is TRBV7-2, the J gene TRBJ1-1; TRBD1 matches 8 bases. V dropped 6 bases and J dropped 0; count of bases not matched to a gene: 6. The CDR3 has 15 residues. From germline, CDR1 is SGHTA and CDR2 FQGNSA. CDR3 amino acids: CASRTNRGMNTEAFF. Written as DNA, the CDR3 is TGTGCCAGCAGGACAAACAGGGGGATGAACACTGAAGCTTTCTTT. The complete variable domain, with remaining parts taken from reference TRBV7-2 and TRBJ1-1, reads GAGVSQSPSNKVTEKGKDVELRCDPISGHTALYWYRQSLGQGLEFLIYFQGNSAPDKSGLPSDRFSAERTGGSVSTLTIQRTQQEDSAVYLCASRTNRGMNTEAFFGQGTRLTVV.

V usage is TRBV7-2 and J usage is TRBJ2-1; 10 nucleotides align to TRBD2. CDR1 and CDR2 (germline): SGHTA, FQGNSA. There are 15 residues in the CDR3. Germline trimming cut 1 base from V and 7 bases from J; bases unmatched to any gene: 4. The CDR3 is CASSLGLAGENEQFF. As DNA, the CDR3 is TGTGCCAGCAGCTTAGGACTAGCGGGTGAAAATGAGCAGTTCTTC.

The rearrangement links TRBV13 to TRBJ1-2; D call uncertain. V was shortened by 4 bases and J by 3 bases, with 15 bases between the two germline ends. CDR1 and CDR2 (germline): PRHDT, FYEKMQ (reference sequence). The CDR3 is made up of 15 amino acids. CDR3 nucleotides: TGTGCCAGCAGCTCGCTATACGGGTCGGACTATGGCTACACCTTC. It yields the protein CASSSLYGSDYGYTF.

This clone was found once. V and J are TRBV5-1 and TRBJ2-7, with 9 bases lining up with TRBD1. The V gene's germline CDR1 is SGHRS and CDR2 YFSETQ. With V trimmed by 0 bases and J by 5 bases, 3 bases remained unmatched. CDR3 length equals 14 residues. CDR3 amino acids: CASSLGDRANEQYF. CDR3 bases: TGCGCCAGCAGCTTGGGGGACAGGGCCAACGAGCAGTACTTC. Looking up the rest from reference TRBV5-1 and TRBJ2-7 gives the full variable domain: KAGVTQTPRYLIKTRGQQVTLSCSPISGHRSVSWYQQTPGQGLQFLFEYFSETQRNKGNFPGRFSGRQFSNSRSEMNVSTLELGDSALYLCASSLGDRANEQYFGPGTRLTVT.

This chain connects TRBV7-2 to TRBJ2-3; 8 bases line up with TRBD2. The CDR3 extends over 14 amino acids. The V gene's germline CDR1 is SGHTA and CDR2 FQGNSA. Germline trimming cut 6 bases from V and 13 bases from J; bases unmatched to any gene: 15. The CDR3 sequence is CASSQPSGRGGKYF. The CDR3 DNA sequence: TGTGCCAGCAGTCAACCTAGCGGGCGAGGGGGGAAGTATTTT.

The sample holds one count of this clone. The gene calls are TRBV7-9 and TRBJ2-1, with a possible D match to TRBD1 (5 bases). The CDR3 has 15 amino acids. V dropped 4 bases and J dropped 0 bases, with 10 bases sitting between them. Germline CDR1 is SEHNR and CDR2 is FQNEAQ (reference sequence). CDR3 protein: CASSSDRSSYNEQFF. The CDR3 DNA reads TGTGCCAGCAGCTCTGACAGAAGCTCCTACAATGAGCAGTTCTTC.

This clone has a single count. The chain is built from TRBV9 and TRBJ2-2, with D possibly being TRBD1 (6 bases). The V and J ends lost 0 bases and 4 bases respectively, with 19 bases between them. CDR1 SGDLS and CDR2 YYNGEE come from the germline V gene. The CDR3 totals 18 residues. The CDR3 protein is CASSVDLLGPRGTGELFF. The DNA of the CDR3 is TGTGCCAGCAGCGTAGACCTATTGGGACCCAGGGGCACCGGGGAGCTGTTTTTT.

V usage is TRBV5-1 and J usage is TRBJ2-3; 9 bases are a match to TRBD2. This CDR3 contains 16 residues. V lost 4 bases and J lost 0; bases outside the gene matches: 6. Germline assignment: CDR1 SGHRS and CDR2 YFSETQ. CDR3 DNA: TGCGCCAGCAGCCCTCCTAGCGGGACTAGCACAGATACGCAGTATTTT. This codes for CASSPPSGTSTDTQYF.

V usage is TRBV6-5 and J usage is TRBJ1-1; D is perhaps TRBD1 (6 bases). Germline assignment: CDR1 MNHEY and CDR2 SVGAGI. V shed 7 bases and J shed 1 base, with 10 bases lying between them. This CDR3 comprises 13 residues. The CDR3 nucleotides read TGTGCCAGCACTGGACAGACGAACACTGAAGCTTTCTTT. Protein product: CASTGQTNTEAFF.

This clone has just one count. The chain is built from TRBV5-4 and TRBJ2-1; tentatively, D is TRBD1 (5 bases). Germline CDR1 is SGHNT and CDR2 is YYREEE (reference sequence). This CDR3 contains 15 residues. V dropped 2 bases and J dropped 2 bases, with 11 bases sitting between them. Here the CDR3 reads CASSLDRPTYNEQFF. The CDR3, as DNA: TGTGCCAGCAGCTTAGACAGACCTACCTACAATGAGCAGTTCTTC.

Turning to this clone: Other nucleotide sequences from this sample produce the same CDR3. This chain uses TRBV10-3 with TRBJ1-2, with TRBD1 matching 9 bases. The V segment lost 2 bases and the J segment 2 bases; nucleotides outside the gene matches: 0. This CDR3 is built from 14 residues. Germline V gives CDR1 ENHRY, CDR2 SYGVKD. The chain's CDR3 is CAISEGQGNYGYTF. For the CDR3, the DNA is TGTGCCATCAGTGAGGGACAGGGGAACTATGGCTACACCTTC.

The J gene is TRBJ2-5, the V gene TRBV25-1, with TRBD2 as a possible D gene (5 bases). The CDR3 has 15 residues. V lost 1 base and J lost 5, with 14 bases in between. The germline V gene has CDR1 MGHDK and CDR2 SYGVNS. In DNA, the CDR3 is TGTGCCAGCAGTGAATCGATAGGACTCATCGAGACCCAGTACTTC. Translating gives CASSESIGLIETQYF.

V usage is TRBV19 and J usage is TRBJ1-2, with 9 nucleotides matching TRBD1. The CDR3 extends over 17 amino acids. The J segment lost 8 bases and the V segment lost 4 bases, leaving 17 bases of the junction unmatched. Germline CDR1 LNHDA, CDR2 SQIVND (reference sequence). CDR3 DNA sequence: TGTGCCAGTAGTACCTGGACAGGGGAGAGTACTTTTTGGGGCTACACCTTC. Translating it yields CASSTWTGESTFWGYTF.

V is TRBV6-2 or TRBV6-3 and J is TRBJ1-2; D possibly corresponds to TRBD1 (6 bases). The CDR3 is 16 residues long. The V end lost 2 bases, the J end lost 4 bases, and 17 bases lay between the germline ends. Germline lookup yields CDR1 MNHEY and CDR2 SVGEGT. CDR3 sequence (DNA): TGTGCCAGCAGTTACCCTCAGGGGACCCCTGGCTATGGCTACACCTTC. It encodes CASSYPQGTPGYGYTF.

This clone was found once. This rearrangement joins TRBV30 to TRBJ2-7; TRBD2 aligns across 8 bases. J was trimmed by 5 bases and V by 0 bases; bases with no gene match: 3. CDR1 is GTSNPN and CDR2 is SVGIG in the germline V gene (reference sequence). This CDR3 is built from 13 residues. The CDR3 sequence is CAWSVGGENEQYF. In nucleotides, the CDR3 is TGTGCCTGGAGTGTCGGGGGGGAGAACGAGCAGTACTTC.

This sequence joins TRBV10-1 and TRBJ2-1; 9 nucleotides match TRBD2. Germline CDR1 and CDR2: WNHNN and SYGVQD (reference sequence). The CDR3 runs 15 residues. V lost 3 bases to trimming and J lost 8 bases; unmatched junction nucleotides: 8. The CDR3 region has the DNA TGCGCCAGCAGTGAATCTAGCGGGGCCTTGGATGAGCAGTTCTTC. Its translation is CASSESSGALDEQFF.

This clone showed up just a few times. This sequence joins TRBV7-9 and TRBJ2-7, with 9 bases fitting TRBD1. CDR1 is SEHNR and CDR2 is FQNEAQ in the germline V gene (reference sequence). This CDR3 is 13 amino acids long. The V gene end was trimmed by 3 bases and the J gene end by 4 bases; junction bases not matched to a gene: 1. Here the CDR3 reads CASSFGQGYEQYF. The CDR3 coding sequence is TGTGCCAGCAGCTTCGGACAGGGGTACGAGCAGTACTTC.